This T cell receptor beta chain is drawn from a study of radiotherapy plus CTLA-4 blockade in lung cancer. Study-wide results and caveats: Increased serum interferon-beta after radiation also reportedly predicted response strongly.

Clones were read by immunoSEQ multiplex PCR, and TCRdb kept only the in-frame ones, dropping some. Found here are about 40,000 clones, about 70% of them singletons; the top ten hold approximately 10%. The CDR3 extends over 16 amino acids. Germline V lookup: CDR1 LGHNA, CDR2 YSLEER. After removal of 1 base from V and 4 bases from J, the junction contained 7 bases not matched to a gene. As regards this clone: The antigen remains undetermined.

The gene calls are TRBV4-3 and TRBJ1-5; 7 positions agree with TRBD1. This TCR was sampled from a human donor with non-small cell lung cancer who had stable disease on radiotherapy plus ipilimumab. The starting material was peripheral blood, obtained from a patient treated with radiotherapy plus ipilimumab. CDR3 residues: CASSQGATGVNQPQHF. CDR3 DNA: TGCGCCAGCAGCCAAGGGGCAACAGGGGTTAATCAGCCCCAGCATTTT.